Below, 5 T cell receptor beta chains from the same sample are listed, as sequenced in a study of control samples from healthy donors and cancer patients (dated by TCRdb to about 2020). Library method: the immunoSEQ multiplex PCR assay. Entries here come from immuneACCESS through TCRdb and include only in-frame sequences with V and J called. Some clones fail to appear in such tables; in the studies checked, an unresolved V gene covers under half of the shortfall, and the cause of the remainder is unknown. This sample lists about 51,000 clones; 75% to 85% were detected once. The ten largest clonotypes hold 10% of the sample. The sequencing sample was made of blood. The receptor set was obtained from a man aged 70-80 years in good health.

This clone was detected a few times. The chain combines TRBV25-1 with TRBJ1-2; D might be TRBD1 (6 bases). V dropped 11 bases and J dropped 0 bases, with 22 bases sitting between them. Germline CDR1 and CDR2: MGHDK and SYGVNS. The CDR3 covers 16 residues. The CDR3 coding sequence is TGTGCCGGTAGTACAGGGTCTGAACTAGCTAACTATGGCTACACCTTC. It codes for CAGSTGSELANYGYTF.

The chain uses TRBV19 and TRBJ1-5; D gene uncertain. The length of the CDR3 is 15 residues. Trimming pared 7 bases from V and 7 bases from J, leaving 20 bases between. CDR1 LNHDA and CDR2 SQIVND come from the germline V gene (reference sequence). The CDR3 DNA is TGTGCCAGTAAGGCCCGGGTGGGGTCATACCAGCCCCAGCATTTT. Its protein product is CASKARVGSYQPQHF. Using reference TRBV19 and TRBJ1-5 for the parts outside the CDR3, the full variable domain is DGGITQSPKYLFRKEGQNVTLSCEQNLNHDAMYWYRQDPGQGLRLIYYSQIVNDFQKGDIAEGYSVSREKKESFPLTVTSAQKNPTAFYLCASKARVGSYQPQHFGDGTRLSIL.

This CDR3 reads CASSLRQGAGELFF. The CDR3 DNA follows: TGTGCCAGCAGCTTACGACAGGGGGCCGGGGAGCTGTTTTTT. The rearrangement joins TRBV7-2 to TRBJ2-2, with TRBD1 matching 9 bases. Unmatched junction bases numbered 1, after V lost 2 bases and J lost 6 bases. The CDR3 is made up of 14 amino acids. Germline loops: CDR1 SGHTA, CDR2 FQGNSA.

In DNA, the CDR3 is TGTGCCAGCAGTTCCCTACCGGGACAGGGTTTAATTGAGCAGTACTTC. Its protein product is CASSSLPGQGLIEQYF. The V call is TRBV6-5, the J call TRBJ2-7; TRBD1 aligns across 9 bases. The CDR3 totals 16 residues. Germline CDR1 is MNHEY and CDR2 is SVGAGI. The trim removed 4 bases at V and 7 bases at J, leaving 14 bases unmatched.

The CDR3 loop is CASRGVRTGQETQYF. The CDR3, as DNA: TGTGCCAGCAGGGGGGTAAGGACGGGGCAAGAGACCCAGTACTTC. The chain links TRBV11-2 to TRBJ2-5; either TRBD1 or TRBD2 may fit D (5 bases each). V was shortened by 6 bases and J by 2 bases, with 16 bases between the two germline ends. This CDR3 is built from 15 residues. CDR1 and CDR2 (germline): SGHAT, FQNNGV. Together with reference TRBV11-2 and TRBJ2-5, the CDR3 gives the full variable domain: EAGVAQSPRYKIIEKRQSVAFWCNPISGHATLYWYQQILGQGPKLLIQFQNNGVVDDSQLPKDRFSAERLKGVDSTLKIQPAKLEDSAVYLCASRGVRTGQETQYFGPGTRLLVL.